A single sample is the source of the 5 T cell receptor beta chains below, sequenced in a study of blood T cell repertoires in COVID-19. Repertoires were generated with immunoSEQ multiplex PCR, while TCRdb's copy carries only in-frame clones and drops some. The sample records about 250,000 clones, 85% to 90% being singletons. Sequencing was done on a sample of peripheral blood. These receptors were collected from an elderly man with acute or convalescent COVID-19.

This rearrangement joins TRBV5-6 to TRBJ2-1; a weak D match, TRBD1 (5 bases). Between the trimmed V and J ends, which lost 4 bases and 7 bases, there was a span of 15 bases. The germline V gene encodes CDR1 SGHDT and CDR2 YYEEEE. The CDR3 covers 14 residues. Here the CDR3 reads CASSLIGARNEQFF. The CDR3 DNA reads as TGTGCCAGCAGCCTTATAGGGGCGCGAAATGAGCAGTTCTTC. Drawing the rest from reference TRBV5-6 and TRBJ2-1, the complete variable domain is DAGVTQSPTHLIKTRGQQVTLRCSPKSGHDTVSWYQQALGQGPQFIFQYYEEEERQRGNFPDRFSGHQFPNYSSELNVNALLLGDSALYLCASSLIGARNEQFFGPGTRLTVL.

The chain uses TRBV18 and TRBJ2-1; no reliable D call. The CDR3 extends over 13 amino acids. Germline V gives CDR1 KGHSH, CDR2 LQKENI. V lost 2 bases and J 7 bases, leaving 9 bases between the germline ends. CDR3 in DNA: TGTGCCAGCTCACCAAACCCGGTAAATGAGCAGTTCTTC. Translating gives CASSPNPVNEQFF.

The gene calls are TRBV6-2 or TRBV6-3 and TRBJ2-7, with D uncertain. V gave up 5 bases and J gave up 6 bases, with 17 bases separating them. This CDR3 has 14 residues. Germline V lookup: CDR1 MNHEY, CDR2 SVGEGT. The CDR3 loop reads CASSRPGMSAEQYF. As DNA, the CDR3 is TGTGCCAGCAGTCGCCCGGGTATGTCGGCCGAGCAGTACTTC.

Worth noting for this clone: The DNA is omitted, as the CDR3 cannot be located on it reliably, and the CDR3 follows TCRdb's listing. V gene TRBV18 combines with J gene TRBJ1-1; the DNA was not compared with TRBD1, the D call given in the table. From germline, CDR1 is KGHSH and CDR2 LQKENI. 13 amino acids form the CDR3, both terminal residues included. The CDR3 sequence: CASSPVAQGISFF.

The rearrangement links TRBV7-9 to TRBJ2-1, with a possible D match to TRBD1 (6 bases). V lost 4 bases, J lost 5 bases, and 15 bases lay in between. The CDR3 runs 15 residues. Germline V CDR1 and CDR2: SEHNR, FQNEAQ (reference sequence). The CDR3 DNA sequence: TGTGCCAGCAGCTCGTGGGACACTGACAACAATGAGCAGTTCTTC. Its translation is CASSSWDTDNNEQFF.